This is a list of T cell receptor beta chains from one sample in a study of response to subunit inactivated influenza vaccine. One entry per CDR3 protein, called by TCRdb with MiXCR from the RT-PCR reads. The sample yields around 790,000 distinct CDR3 sequences, approximately 21% seen once. The source material was PBMCs from blood, sampled around 5 days after vaccination. The source of these receptors is a man in his fifties who received an inactivated influenza vaccine. CDR3s include the opening cysteine and the closing phenylalanine or tryptophan. Fields, in order: J gene, clone size, D gene, V gene, CDR3 protein, CDR3 DNA. D genes are given only for firm matches. Clone size appears in some rows only: once, few, many, or a class for an expanded clone.

J gene: TRBJ1-5
clone size: few
D gene: -
V gene: TRBV27
CDR3 protein: CASSPYRDSNQPQHF
CDR3 DNA: TGTGCCAGCAGTCCATACAGGGATAGCAATCAGCCCCAGCATTTT

J gene: TRBJ2-3
clone size: few
D gene: -
V gene: TRBV27
CDR3 protein: CASSFLGAPDTQYF
CDR3 DNA: TGTGCCAGCAGTTTTTTGGGGGCACCAGATACGCAGTATTTT

J gene: TRBJ2-1
clone size: -
D gene: -
V gene: TRBV11-3
CDR3 protein: CASSLDLTDDEQFF
CDR3 DNA: TGTGCCAGCAGCTTAGATCTGACAGACGATGAGCAGTTCTTC

J gene: TRBJ2-4
clone size: many
D gene: -
V gene: TRBV9
CDR3 protein: CASSVDGAGDIQYF
CDR3 DNA: TGTGCCAGCAGCGTAGACGGGGCTGGGGACATTCAGTACTTC

J gene: TRBJ2-1
clone size: few
D gene: TRBD2
V gene: TRBV11-2
CDR3 protein: CASSSRRGKLQFF
CDR3 DNA: TGTGCCAGCAGCTCGAGGCGGGGGAAATTGCAGTTCTTC

J gene: TRBJ1-1
clone size: -
D gene: -
V gene: TRBV5-1
CDR3 protein: CASSPESARNTEAFF
CDR3 DNA: TGCGCCAGCAGCCCCGAATCTGCCAGGAACACTGAAGCTTTCTTT

J gene: TRBJ2-7
clone size: many
D gene: -
V gene: TRBV12-3/TRBV12-4
CDR3 protein: CASSLSAGLDSYEQYF
CDR3 DNA: TGTGCCAGCAGTTTATCCGCAGGGCTAGACTCCTACGAGCAGTACTTC

J gene: TRBJ2-6
clone size: few
D gene: -
V gene: TRBV30
CDR3 protein: CAWNSVGSGANVLTF
CDR3 DNA: TGTGCCTGGAACTCGGTTGGTTCTGGGGCCAACGTCCTGACTTTC

J gene: TRBJ2-7
clone size: -
D gene: -
V gene: TRBV27
CDR3 protein: CASRTPREHGEQYF
CDR3 DNA: TGTGCCAGCAGAACCCCCCGGGAGCATGGCGAGCAGTACTTC

J gene: TRBJ1-2
clone size: -
D gene: -
V gene: TRBV20-1
CDR3 protein: CSASVTGRGYTF
CDR3 DNA: TGCAGTGCTAGTGTTACAGGGAGAGGCTACACCTTC

J gene: TRBJ2-2
clone size: few
D gene: TRBD1
V gene: TRBV11-2
CDR3 protein: CASSPGQGARTGELFF
CDR3 DNA: TGTGCCAGCAGCCCAGGACAGGGGGCTCGCACCGGGGAGCTGTTTTTT

J gene: TRBJ1-3
clone size: few
D gene: -
V gene: TRBV7-2
CDR3 protein: CASSLTRISGNTIYF
CDR3 DNA: TGTGCCAGCAGCCTTACACGGATCTCTGGAAACACCATATATTTT

J gene: TRBJ2-7
clone size: few
D gene: TRBD1
V gene: TRBV5-1
CDR3 protein: CASSPDRGADEQYF
CDR3 DNA: TGCGCCAGCAGCCCGGACAGGGGGGCGGACGAGCAGTACTTC

J gene: TRBJ1-4
clone size: -
D gene: -
V gene: TRBV20-1
CDR3 protein: CSARQPGEKLFF
CDR3 DNA: TGCAGTGCTCGCCAACCAGGTGAAAAACTGTTTTTT

J gene: TRBJ2-1
clone size: -
D gene: -
V gene: TRBV10-3
CDR3 protein: CATLRDESSYNEQFF
CDR3 DNA: TGTGCCACCCTGCGGGACGAGTCATCCTACAATGAGCAGTTCTTC

J gene: TRBJ2-2
clone size: -
D gene: -
V gene: TRBV7-2
CDR3 protein: CASSPDITNTGELFF
CDR3 DNA: TGTGCCAGCAGCCCCGACATAACGAACACCGGGGAGCTGTTTTTT

J gene: TRBJ2-2
clone size: few
D gene: -
V gene: TRBV29-1
CDR3 protein: CSVELRQQGNTGELFF
CDR3 DNA: TGCAGCGTTGAACTGCGCCAACAGGGGAACACCGGGGAGCTGTTTTTT

J gene: TRBJ1-3
clone size: -
D gene: -
V gene: TRBV12-3/TRBV12-4
CDR3 protein: CASSPRVTGNTIYF
CDR3 DNA: TGTGCCAGCAGTCCCAGGGTTACTGGAAACACCATATATTTT

J gene: TRBJ2-3
clone size: few
D gene: -
V gene: TRBV7-2
CDR3 protein: CASSISPEPTDTQYF
CDR3 DNA: TGTGCCAGCAGCATTAGCCCGGAACCCACAGATACGCAGTATTTT

J gene: TRBJ2-3
clone size: -
D gene: -
V gene: TRBV12-3/TRBV12-4
CDR3 protein: CASSNNRVTDTQYF
CDR3 DNA: TGTGCCAGCAGTAACAACAGGGTCACAGATACGCAGTATTTT

J gene: TRBJ1-1
clone size: -
D gene: -
V gene: TRBV2
CDR3 protein: CAERGGLTEAFF
CDR3 DNA: TGTGCAGAGAGGGGGGGGCTCACTGAAGCTTTCTTT

J gene: TRBJ2-7
clone size: few
D gene: TRBD1
V gene: TRBV20-1
CDR3 protein: CSAEMRHRGPSYEQYF
CDR3 DNA: TGCAGTGCTGAAATGCGTCACAGGGGGCCCTCCTACGAGCAGTACTTC

J gene: TRBJ2-7
clone size: -
D gene: -
V gene: TRBV7-2
CDR3 protein: CASRIGVGYEQYF
CDR3 DNA: TGTGCCAGCAGGATTGGGGTGGGCTACGAGCAGTACTTC

J gene: TRBJ1-5
clone size: many
D gene: TRBD1
V gene: TRBV7-2
CDR3 protein: CASSLDRGSNQPQHF
CDR3 DNA: TGTGCCAGCAGCTTAGACAGGGGTAGCAATCAGCCCCAGCATTTT

J gene: TRBJ2-1
clone size: -
D gene: TRBD2
V gene: TRBV5-1
CDR3 protein: CASSLGGRGGANEQFF
CDR3 DNA: TGCGCCAGCAGCTTGGGCGGGAGAGGAGGGGCGAATGAGCAGTTCTTC

J gene: TRBJ2-5
clone size: -
D gene: -
V gene: TRBV29-1
CDR3 protein: CSVDVRSGAKTQYF
CDR3 DNA: TGCAGCGTTGATGTCCGCAGTGGCGCGAAGACCCAGTACTTC

J gene: TRBJ1-1
clone size: few
D gene: -
V gene: TRBV4-3
CDR3 protein: CASSQRGGRAEAFF
CDR3 DNA: TGCGCCAGCAGCCAGAGGGGGGGGCGGGCTGAAGCTTTCTTT

J gene: TRBJ1-4
clone size: few
D gene: -
V gene: TRBV9
CDR3 protein: CASSPGMEKLFF
CDR3 DNA: TGTGCCAGCAGCCCGGGGATGGAAAAACTGTTTTTT

J gene: TRBJ2-7
clone size: -
D gene: -
V gene: TRBV3-1
CDR3 protein: CASSQGQVNSYEQYF
CDR3 DNA: TGTGCCAGCAGCCAAGGACAGGTGAACTCCTACGAGCAGTACTTC